This T cell receptor beta chain was sequenced for a study of blood T cells in healthy people across ages. Combining a sample-barcoded 5' primer with a J-beta primer mix, a second PCR ran for about 7 to 12 cycles. Using its own MiXCR run on the 5' RACE reads, TCRdb lists one record per CDR3 protein. The profile shows fewer than 800,000 distinct CDR3 sequences, around 48% of them singletons. V lost 3 bases, J lost 2 bases, and 9 bases lay in between. CDR1 is DFQATT, CDR2 SNEGSKA, per germline (reference sequence). The CDR3 consists of 13 residues. This TCR was recovered from a woman in her sixties or seventies in good health. This rearrangement joins TRBV20-1 to TRBJ2-3; D is unclear. Input material: blood. The CDR3 region has the DNA TGCAGTGCTAGGACCACTCTCACAGATACGCAGTATTTT. Its translation is CSARTTLTDTQYF.